This passage covers 6 T cell receptor beta chains from one sample sequenced in a study of cytomegalovirus exposure and HLA in healthy donors. 60 Vbeta and 13 Jbeta primers were used in PCR. Sequencing used immunoSEQ multiplex PCR; TCRdb keeps in-frame clones, though not all of them. The sample consists of about 180,000 clones, roughly 84% of them appearing once. Sequenced input: PBMCs. These receptors were collected from a girl aged 2 to 10 in good health and CMV-seropositive.

The rearrangement links TRBV5-1 to TRBJ2-2; D remains ambiguous. Trimming stripped 1 base from V and 3 bases from J, with 7 bases between. The CDR3 length is 14 residues. CDR1 and CDR2 (germline): SGHRS, YFSETQ. The chain's CDR3 is CASSLNIDTGELFF. DNA of the CDR3: TGCGCCAGCAGCTTGAATATAGACACCGGGGAGCTGTTTTTT. The whole variable domain, remainder taken from reference TRBV5-1 and TRBJ2-2, is KAGVTQTPRYLIKTRGQQVTLSCSPISGHRSVSWYQQTPGQGLQFLFEYFSETQRNKGNFPGRFSGRQFSNSRSEMNVSTLELGDSALYLCASSLNIDTGELFFGEGSRLTVL.

J is TRBJ1-2 and V is TRBV29-1, with unresolved D. This CDR3 is 14 amino acids long. Germline lookup yields CDR1 SQVTM and CDR2 ANQGSEA. V lost 1 base and J 8 bases, leaving 17 bases between the germline ends. The CDR3 loop reads CSVEVFTPSGGYTF. The CDR3, as DNA: TGCAGCGTTGAAGTTTTCACTCCTTCGGGGGGCTACACCTTC.

Here the CDR3 reads CASSGKGLAGYQETQYF. As DNA, the CDR3 is TGTGCCAGCAGCGGTAAAGGACTAGCGGGATACCAAGAGACCCAGTACTTC. V and J are TRBV7-8 and TRBJ2-5; 12 nucleotides agree with TRBD2. Trimming cost V 5 bases and J 0 bases; bases outside gene matches: 7. Germline CDR1 and CDR2: SGHVS and FQNEAQ. The CDR3 has 17 amino acids.

The chain carries TRBV5-4 and TRBJ2-1, with TRBD2 matching 8 bases. After removal of 0 bases from V and 4 bases from J, the junction contained 3 bases not matched to a gene. CDR1 and CDR2 from the germline V gene are SGHNT and YYREEE (reference sequence). The CDR3 contains 15 residues. CDR3: CASSLGVAGYNEQFF. The CDR3, as DNA: TGTGCCAGCAGCTTGGGAGTAGCGGGGTACAATGAGCAGTTCTTC.

The gene calls are TRBV29-1 and TRBJ2-7, with D possibly being TRBD2 (5 bases). The ends were cut back, 1 base at V and 7 bases at J, with 14 bases in the middle. The CDR3 loop spans 13 amino acids. Per germline, CDR1 SQVTM and CDR2 ANQGSEA. The CDR3 DNA reads TGCAGCGTTGAAGGGACGACGGGAATAGAGCAGTACTTC. Protein sequence: CSVEGTTGIEQYF.

This chain uses TRBV14 with TRBJ2-7, with 14 bases that match TRBD2. After removal of 3 bases from V and 4 bases from J, the junction contained 14 bases not matched to a gene. The CDR3 is 19 residues long. CDR1 is SGHDN and CDR2 is FVKESK in the germline V gene. DNA of the CDR3: TGTGCCAGCAGCCACCGACTAGCGGGAGGGCTCGTTTTACCTTACGAGCAGTACTTC. This sequence encodes CASSHRLAGGLVLPYEQYF.